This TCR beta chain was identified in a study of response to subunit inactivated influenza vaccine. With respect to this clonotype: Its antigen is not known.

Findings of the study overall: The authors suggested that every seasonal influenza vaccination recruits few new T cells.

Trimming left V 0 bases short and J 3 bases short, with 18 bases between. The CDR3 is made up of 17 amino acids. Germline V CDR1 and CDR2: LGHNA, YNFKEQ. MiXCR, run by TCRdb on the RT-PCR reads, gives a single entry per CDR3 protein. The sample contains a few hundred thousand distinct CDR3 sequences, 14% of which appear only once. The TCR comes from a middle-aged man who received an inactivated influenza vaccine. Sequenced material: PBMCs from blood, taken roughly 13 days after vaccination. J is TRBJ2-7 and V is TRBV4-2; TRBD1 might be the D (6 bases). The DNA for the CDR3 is TGTGCCAGCAGCCAAGAGGAATCGCCGGGACACTACTACGAGCAGTACTTC. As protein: CASSQEESPGHYYEQYF.